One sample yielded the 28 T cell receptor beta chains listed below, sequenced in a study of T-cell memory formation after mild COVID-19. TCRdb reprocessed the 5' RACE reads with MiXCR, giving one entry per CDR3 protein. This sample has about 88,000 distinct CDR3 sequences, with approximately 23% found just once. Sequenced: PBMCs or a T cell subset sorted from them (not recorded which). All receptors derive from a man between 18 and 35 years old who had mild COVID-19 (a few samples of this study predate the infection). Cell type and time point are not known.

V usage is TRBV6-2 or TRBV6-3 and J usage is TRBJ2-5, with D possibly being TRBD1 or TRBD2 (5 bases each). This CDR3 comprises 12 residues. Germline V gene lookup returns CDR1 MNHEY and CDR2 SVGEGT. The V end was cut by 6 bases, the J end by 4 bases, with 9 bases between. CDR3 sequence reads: CASRKGPETQYF. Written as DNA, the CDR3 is TGTGCCAGCAGAAAGGGACCAGAGACCCAGTACTTC.

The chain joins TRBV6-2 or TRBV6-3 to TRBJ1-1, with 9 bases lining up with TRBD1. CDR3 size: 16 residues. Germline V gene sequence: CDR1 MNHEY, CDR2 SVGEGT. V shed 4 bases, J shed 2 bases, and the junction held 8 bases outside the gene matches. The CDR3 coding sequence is TGTGCCAGCAGTTTAACGACAGGGGGGATAAACACTGAAGCTTTCTTT. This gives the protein CASSLTTGGINTEAFF.

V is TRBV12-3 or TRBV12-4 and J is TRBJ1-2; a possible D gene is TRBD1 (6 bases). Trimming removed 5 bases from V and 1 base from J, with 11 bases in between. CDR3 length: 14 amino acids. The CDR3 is CASSVAGVNYGYTF. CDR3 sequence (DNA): TGTGCCAGCAGTGTGGCAGGGGTTAACTATGGCTACACCTTC.

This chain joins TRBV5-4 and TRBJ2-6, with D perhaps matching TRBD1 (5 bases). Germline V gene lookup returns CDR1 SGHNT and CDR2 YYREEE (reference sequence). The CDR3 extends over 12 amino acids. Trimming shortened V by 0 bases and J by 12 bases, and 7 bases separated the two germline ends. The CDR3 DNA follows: TGTGCCAGCAGCTTGGTGCAGGGCGTCCTGACTTTC. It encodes CASSLVQGVLTF.

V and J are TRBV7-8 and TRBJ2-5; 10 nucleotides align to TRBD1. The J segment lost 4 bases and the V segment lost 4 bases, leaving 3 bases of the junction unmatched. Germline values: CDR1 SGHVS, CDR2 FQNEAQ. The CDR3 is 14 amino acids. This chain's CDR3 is CASSYGQGGETQYF. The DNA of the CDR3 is TGTGCCAGCAGCTACGGACAGGGGGGAGAGACCCAGTACTTC.

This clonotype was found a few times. CDR3 sequence: CASSYQGLSSYEQYF. CDR3 bases: TGTGCCAGCAGTTACCAGGGGCTAAGCTCCTACGAGCAGTACTTC. The gene calls are TRBV6-5 and TRBJ2-7, with D perhaps TRBD1 (6 bases). V was shortened by 2 bases and J by 0 bases, with 11 bases between the two germline ends. Germline CDR1 and CDR2: MNHEY and SVGAGI. The CDR3 runs 15 residues.

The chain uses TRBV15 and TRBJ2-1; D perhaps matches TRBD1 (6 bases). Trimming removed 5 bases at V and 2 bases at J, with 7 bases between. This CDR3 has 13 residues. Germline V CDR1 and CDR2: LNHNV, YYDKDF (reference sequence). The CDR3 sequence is CATSHRAYNEQFF. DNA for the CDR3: TGTGCCACCAGCCACAGGGCCTACAATGAGCAGTTCTTC.

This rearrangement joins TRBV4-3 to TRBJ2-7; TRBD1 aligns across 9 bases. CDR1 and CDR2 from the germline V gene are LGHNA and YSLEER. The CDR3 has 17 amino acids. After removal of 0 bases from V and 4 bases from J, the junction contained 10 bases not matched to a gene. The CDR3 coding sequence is TGCGCCAGCAGCCAAGACGGTCAGGGACAGGGTCGGTACGAGCAGTACTTC. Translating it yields CASSQDGQGQGRYEQYF.

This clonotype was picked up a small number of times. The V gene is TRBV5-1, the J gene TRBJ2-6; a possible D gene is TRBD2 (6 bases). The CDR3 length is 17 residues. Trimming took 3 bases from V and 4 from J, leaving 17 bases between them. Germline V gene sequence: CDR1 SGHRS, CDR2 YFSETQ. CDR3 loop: CASSSQKGGPGANVLTF. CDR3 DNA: TGCGCCAGCAGCTCACAGAAGGGAGGCCCCGGGGCCAACGTCCTGACTTTC.

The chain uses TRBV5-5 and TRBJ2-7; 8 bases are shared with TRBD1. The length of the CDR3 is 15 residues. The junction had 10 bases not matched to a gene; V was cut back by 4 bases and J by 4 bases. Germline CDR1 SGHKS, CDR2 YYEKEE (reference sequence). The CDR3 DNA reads TGTGCCAGCAGCCTCACTCCGGGACAGGTGTACGAGCAGTACGTC. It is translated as CASSLTPGQVYEQYV.

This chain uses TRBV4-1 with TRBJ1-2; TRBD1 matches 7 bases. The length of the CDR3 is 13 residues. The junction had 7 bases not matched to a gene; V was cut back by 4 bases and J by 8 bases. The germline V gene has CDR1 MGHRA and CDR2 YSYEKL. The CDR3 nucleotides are TGCGCCAGCAGCCCGCGACAGGGTGGCGGCTACACCTTC. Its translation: CASSPRQGGGYTF.

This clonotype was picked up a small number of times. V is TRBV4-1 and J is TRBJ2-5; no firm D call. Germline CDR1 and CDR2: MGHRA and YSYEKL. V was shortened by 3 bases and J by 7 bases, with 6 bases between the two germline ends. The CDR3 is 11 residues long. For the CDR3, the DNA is TGCGCCAGCAGCCAGTCGGGGACCCAGTACTTC. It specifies CASSQSGTQYF.

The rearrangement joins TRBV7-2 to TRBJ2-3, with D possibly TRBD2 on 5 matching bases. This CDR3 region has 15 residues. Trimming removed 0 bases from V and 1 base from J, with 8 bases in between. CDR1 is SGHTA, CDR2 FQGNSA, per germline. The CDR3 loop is CASSLAIGGTDTQYF. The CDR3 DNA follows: TGTGCCAGCAGCTTAGCCATCGGGGGCACAGATACGCAGTATTTT.

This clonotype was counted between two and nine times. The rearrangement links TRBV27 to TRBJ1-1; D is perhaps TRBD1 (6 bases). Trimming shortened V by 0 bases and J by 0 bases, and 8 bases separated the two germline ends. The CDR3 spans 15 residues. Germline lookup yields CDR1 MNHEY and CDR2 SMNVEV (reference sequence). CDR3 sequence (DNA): TGTGCCAGCAGTTTATCAGGGACATTGAACACTGAAGCTTTCTTT. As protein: CASSLSGTLNTEAFF.

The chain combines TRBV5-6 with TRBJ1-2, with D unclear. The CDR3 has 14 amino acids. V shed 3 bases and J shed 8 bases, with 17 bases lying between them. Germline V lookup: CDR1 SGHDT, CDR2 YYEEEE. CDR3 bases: TGTGCCAGCAGCTCCCTGGGCCTTGGTGACGGCTACACCTTC. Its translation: CASSSLGLGDGYTF.

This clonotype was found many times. Here the CDR3 reads CASSPGQGADTQYF. Written as DNA, the CDR3 is TGTGCCAGCAGCCCGGGACAGGGGGCAGATACGCAGTATTTT. The chain employs TRBV7-9 and TRBJ2-3, with TRBD1 matching over 11 bases. V dropped 5 bases and J dropped 4; count of bases not matched to a gene: 2. CDR3 length: 14 amino acids. Germline V gene data show CDR1 as SEHNR and CDR2 as FQNEAQ (reference sequence).

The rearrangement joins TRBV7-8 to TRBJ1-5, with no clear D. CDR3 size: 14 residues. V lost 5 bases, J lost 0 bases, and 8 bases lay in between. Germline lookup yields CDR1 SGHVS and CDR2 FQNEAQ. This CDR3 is CASSMAVSNQPQHF. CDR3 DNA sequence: TGTGCCAGCAGCATGGCGGTTAGCAATCAGCCCCAGCATTTT.

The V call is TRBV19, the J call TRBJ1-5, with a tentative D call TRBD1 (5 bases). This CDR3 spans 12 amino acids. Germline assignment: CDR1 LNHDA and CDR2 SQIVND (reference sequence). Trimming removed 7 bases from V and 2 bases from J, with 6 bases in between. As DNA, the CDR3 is TGTGCCAGTAAGACAGGCAATCAGCCCCAGCATTTT. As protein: CASKTGNQPQHF.

CDR3 loop: CASSPPGGADTGELFF. The CDR3 DNA follows: TGCGCCAGCAGCCCGCCGGGGGGCGCCGACACCGGGGAGCTGTTTTTT. This chain joins TRBV5-1 and TRBJ2-2; a possible D gene is TRBD2 (7 bases). Between the trimmed V and J ends, which lost 4 bases and 3 bases, there was a span of 16 bases. Germline values: CDR1 SGHRS, CDR2 YFSETQ. The length of the CDR3 is 16 residues.

CDR3 sequence (DNA): TGTGCCATCGGACAGCCGGCCCCCCACGAGCAGTACGTC. Translating it yields CAIGQPAPHEQYV. The V and J genes are TRBV10-3 and TRBJ2-7, with D possibly TRBD1 on 6 matching bases. The germline V gene encodes CDR1 ENHRY and CDR2 SYGVKD. V was shortened by 8 bases and J by 5 bases, with 16 bases between the two germline ends. CDR3 length: 13 residues.

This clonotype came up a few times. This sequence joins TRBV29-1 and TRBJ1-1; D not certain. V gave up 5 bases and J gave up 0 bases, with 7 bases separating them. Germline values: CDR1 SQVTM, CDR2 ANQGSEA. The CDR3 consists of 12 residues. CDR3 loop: CSVCIMNTEAFF. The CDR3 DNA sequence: TGCAGCGTTTGTATCATGAACACTGAAGCTTTCTTT.

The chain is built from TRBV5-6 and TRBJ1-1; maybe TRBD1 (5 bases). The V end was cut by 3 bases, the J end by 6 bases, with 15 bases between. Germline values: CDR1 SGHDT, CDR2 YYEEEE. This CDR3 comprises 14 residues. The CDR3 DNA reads TGTGCCAGCAGCTCCCCGGCAGGGCAATCTGAAGCTTTCTTT. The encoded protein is CASSSPAGQSEAFF.

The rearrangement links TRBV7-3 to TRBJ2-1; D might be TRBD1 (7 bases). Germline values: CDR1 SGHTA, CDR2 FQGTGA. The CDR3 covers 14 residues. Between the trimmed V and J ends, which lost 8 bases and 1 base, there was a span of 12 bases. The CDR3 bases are TGTGCCAGCTCCGCAGGGGGGTCCTACAATGAGCAGTTCTTC. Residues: CASSAGGSYNEQFF.

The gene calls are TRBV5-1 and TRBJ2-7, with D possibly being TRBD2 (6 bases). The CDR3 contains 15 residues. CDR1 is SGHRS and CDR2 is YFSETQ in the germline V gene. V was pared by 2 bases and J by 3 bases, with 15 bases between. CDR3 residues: CASSLRDLGSYEQYF. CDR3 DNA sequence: TGCGCCAGCAGCTTACGGGACTTAGGAAGCTACGAGCAGTACTTC.

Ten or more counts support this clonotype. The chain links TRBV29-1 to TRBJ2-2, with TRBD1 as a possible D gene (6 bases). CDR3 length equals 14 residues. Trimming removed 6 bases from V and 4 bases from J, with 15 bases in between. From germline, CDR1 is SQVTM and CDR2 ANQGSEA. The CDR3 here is CSVKQGDGTGELFF. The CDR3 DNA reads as TGCAGCGTGAAACAGGGTGACGGCACCGGGGAGCTGTTTTTT.

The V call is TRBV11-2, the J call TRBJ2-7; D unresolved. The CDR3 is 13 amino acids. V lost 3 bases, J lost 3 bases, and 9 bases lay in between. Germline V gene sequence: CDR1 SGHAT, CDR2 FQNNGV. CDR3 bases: TGTGCCAGCAGCTTGAGTGGTCACTACGAGCAGTACGTC. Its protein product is CASSLSGHYEQYV.

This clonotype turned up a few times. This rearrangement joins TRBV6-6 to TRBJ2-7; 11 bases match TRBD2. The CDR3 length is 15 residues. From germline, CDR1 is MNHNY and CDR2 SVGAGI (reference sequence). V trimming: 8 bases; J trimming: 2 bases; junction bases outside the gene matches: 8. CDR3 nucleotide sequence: TGTGCCAGCCGGGACGGGACTAGCGGCACCTACGAGCAGTACGTC. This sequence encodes CASRDGTSGTYEQYV.

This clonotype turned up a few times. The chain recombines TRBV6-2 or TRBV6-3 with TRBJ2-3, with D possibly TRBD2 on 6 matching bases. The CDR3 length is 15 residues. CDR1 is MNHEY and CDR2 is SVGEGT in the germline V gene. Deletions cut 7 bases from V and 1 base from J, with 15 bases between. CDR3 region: CASNTPGGGTDTQYF. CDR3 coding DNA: TGTGCCAGCAATACACCCGGGGGAGGCACAGATACGCAGTATTTT.